One T cell receptor (beta chain) is described in this entry. What it binds is unknown. The data are from a study of PD-1 blockade in mismatch repair-deficient tumors. Study conclusions and caveats: Tumor-resident clones, often undetectable pretreatment in blood, expanded then contracted after pembrolizumab.

Using immunoSEQ multiplex PCR, the repertoire was profiled, and TCRdb retains in-frame clones only, with some absent. The sample yields tens of thousands of clones, roughly 86% seen once. Germline V CDR1 and CDR2: SGHDN, FVKESK. V lost 3 bases to trimming and J lost 0 bases; unmatched junction nucleotides: 10. This CDR3 has 19 residues. This TCR came from an adult with mismatch repair-deficient cancer. The chain recombines TRBV14 with TRBJ2-1, with TRBD2 matching over 11 bases. The sequencing here drew on peripheral blood, taken 2 weeks after starting pembrolizumab. In DNA form, the CDR3 reads TGTGCCAGCAGCCATACCCCGGGACTAGCGGCTAGCTCCTACAATGAGCAGTTCTTC. Translated, it gives CASSHTPGLAASSYNEQFF.